This T cell receptor (beta chain) emerged from a study of cytomegalovirus exposure and HLA in healthy donors. CDR3 length equals 12 residues. Germline values: CDR1 SGHAT, CDR2 FQNNGV. V gave up 1 base and J gave up 9 bases, with 7 bases separating them. The PCR made use of 60 Vbeta and 13 Jbeta primers. Clones were sequenced by immunoSEQ multiplex PCR, and TCRdb holds only the in-frame ones, with some missing. The specimen's table records 77,000 or so clones. The receptor comes from a man aged 30-40 years in good health and CMV-seronegative. V and J are TRBV11-2 and TRBJ1-3, with D maybe TRBD1 (6 bases). The sample was PBMCs. CDR3 nucleotides: TGTGCCAGCAGCTTAGCAGGGGCCACCATATATTTT. It codes for CASSLAGATIYF.